One T cell receptor (beta chain) is described in this entry. Its antigen is still unknown. This sample was included in a study of cytomegalovirus exposure and HLA in healthy donors. Overall study context: Unique TCRs from HLA-typed donors, some 85 million of them, were held in an early data release. The study's findings and limits: At a 0.05 false discovery rate, a later analysis found over 15,000 TCR beta sequences to be associated with HLA alleles.

Vbeta (60) and Jbeta (13) primers were used in the PCR. Profiling relied on immunoSEQ multiplex PCR, and the TCRdb table lists in-frame clones only, not all of them. The sample lists under 130,000 clones, 83% occurring once. In germline, CDR1 is SGHVS, CDR2 FNYEAQ. The trim removed 5 bases at V and 1 base at J, leaving 16 bases unmatched. The CDR3 loop spans 18 amino acids. The sequenced sample consisted of PBMCs. The receptor was derived from a man aged 18 to 29 in good health and CMV-seronegative. This chain links TRBV7-6 with TRBJ1-1, with 7 bases fitting TRBD1. The CDR3 DNA is TGTGCCAGCAGCCGGGTTGGGTTACCCGAGGGGGCGAACACTGAAGCTTTCTTT. Amino acids: CASSRVGLPEGANTEAFF. Together with reference TRBV7-6 and TRBJ1-1, the CDR3 gives the full variable domain: GAGVSQSPRYKVTKRGQDVALRCDPISGHVSLYWYRQALGQGPEFLTYFNYEAQQDKSGLPNDRFSAERPEGSISTLTIQRTEQRDSAMYRCASSRVGLPEGANTEAFFGQGTRLTVV.